The 2 T cell receptor beta chains below were found in one sample sequenced in a study of cytomegalovirus exposure and HLA in healthy donors. The PCR contained 60 Vbeta and 13 Jbeta primers. The method was immunoSEQ multiplex PCR; TCRdb's version includes in-frame clones alone and lacks a portion of them. The table shows fewer than 150,000 clones, with 77% occurring only once. Input material: PBMCs. These receptors were obtained from a human donor in good health.

The chain uses TRBV6-1 and TRBJ2-7, with 7 bases that match TRBD1. CDR1 is MNHNS and CDR2 is SASEGT in the germline V gene. V trimming: 5 bases; J trimming: 5 bases; junction bases outside the gene matches: 6. This CDR3 has 13 amino acids. This CDR3 reads CASSRTGSHEQYF. The CDR3, as DNA: TGTGCCAGCAGTCGGACAGGATCCCACGAGCAGTACTTC.

The rearrangement joins TRBV27 to TRBJ1-5; D ambiguous. The CDR3 spans 15 residues. Germline CDR1 reads MNHEY; CDR2 reads SMNVEV (reference sequence). V lost 8 bases, J lost 0 bases, and 14 bases lay in between. CDR3 sequence: CASRASPFSNQPQHF. CDR3 sequence (DNA): TGTGCCAGCCGTGCGTCCCCTTTTAGCAATCAGCCCCAGCATTTT.